Below are 28 T cell receptor beta chains sequenced from a single sample in a study of blood T cells in healthy people across ages (dated by TCRdb to between 2015 and 2016). Library preparation used 5' RACE. TCRdb shows the sequencer as Illumina HiSeq 2500. A second PCR of roughly 7 to 11 cycles was performed with a sample-barcoded 5' primer and a J-beta primer mix. TCRdb reprocessed the public reads (quality trimming at Q25 with fastp, clone calling with MiXCR) and kept in-frame beta chains. Every CDR3 protein is listed once, alongside the most common genes and DNA of its rows. Recorded for this sample are hundreds of thousands of distinct CDR3 sequences; more than 45% of them occurred a single time. The top ten clones comprise about 22% of the sample. Sequences were obtained from blood. The receptors were gathered from a man older than 75 in good health.

This clonotype was recorded a few times. The chain couples TRBV6-2 or TRBV6-3 to TRBJ2-4; maybe TRBD1 (6 bases). CDR1 and CDR2 (germline): MNHEY, SVGEGT. V dropped 8 bases and J dropped 5 bases, with 10 bases sitting between them. The CDR3 extends over 12 amino acids. The CDR3 is CASLGAQNIQYF. The CDR3 region has the DNA TGTGCCAGCCTGGGGGCCCAAAACATTCAGTACTTC.

This clonotype showed up just once. An end of the junction does not agree with germline; a read error may underlie this. V usage is TRBV20-1 and J usage is TRBJ2-7; 11 bases are a match to TRBD2. CDR3 length: 15 amino acids. Germline CDR1 reads DFQATT; CDR2 reads SNEGSKA (reference sequence). Here the CDR3 DNA reads TGCAGTGCGCAAACTAGCGGGGGCCCCTCCTACGGGCAGTACTTC. Its translation is CSAQTSGGPSYGQYF.

The sample holds a few counts of this clonotype. V is TRBV7-8 and J is TRBJ2-7, with D unresolved. This CDR3 has 13 residues. V lost 3 bases, J lost 4 bases, and 10 bases lay in between. Germline loops: CDR1 SGHVS, CDR2 FQNEAQ. This CDR3 is CASSFSSVYEQYF. The CDR3 nucleotides are TGTGCCAGCAGCTTTAGCTCGGTGTACGAGCAGTACTTC.

CDR3 nucleotides: TGTGCCAGCAGTTACGCCAAGGGGGCGGCGGGCTCCGGCTACACCTTC. It codes for CASSYAKGAAGSGYTF. This chain joins TRBV6-6 and TRBJ1-2; 7 bases are shared with TRBD1. Germline lookup yields CDR1 MNHNY and CDR2 SVGAGI (reference sequence). With 2 bases clipped from V and 8 bases from J, the junction kept 14 bases outside the gene matches. This CDR3 has 16 residues.

The V and J genes are TRBV6-1 and TRBJ1-4; D is unresolved. Germline lookup yields CDR1 MNHNS and CDR2 SASEGT. This CDR3 is 15 amino acids long. Trimming took off 6 bases at V and 0 bases at J, with 11 bases between the two ends. CDR3: CASSLDISTNEKLFF. CDR3 in DNA: TGTGCCAGCAGCCTCGACATTTCAACTAATGAAAAACTGTTTTTT.

The chain has TRBV7-2 and TRBJ2-5; D is uncertain. Trimming removed 2 bases at V and 2 bases at J, with 9 bases between. Germline V CDR1 and CDR2: SGHTA, FQGNSA. CDR3 length equals 14 residues. The CDR3 reads CASSLRVQQETQYF. CDR3 bases: TGTGCCAGCAGCTTACGGGTACAACAAGAGACCCAGTACTTC.

About this clonotype: An end of the junction differs from the germline gene, which may be a read error. The rearrangement joins TRBV2 to TRBJ1-5; D unresolved. The CDR3 length is 14 residues. Per germline, CDR1 SNHLY and CDR2 FYNNEI. The CDR3 loop is CVSSEGLEGRPQHF. CDR3 sequence (DNA): TGTGTCAGCAGTGAGGGATTGGAGGGCAGGCCCCAGCATTTT.

The chain carries TRBV6-5 and TRBJ2-2, with D hard to call. CDR3 length equals 13 residues. V shed 2 bases and J shed 7 bases, with 8 bases lying between them. Germline loops: CDR1 MNHEY, CDR2 SVGAGI. CDR3 sequence (DNA): TGTGCCAGCAGTTACGTGGCTAGCGGGGAGCTGTTTTTT. Residues: CASSYVASGELFF.

This clonotype was detected only a few times. The chain links TRBV20-1 to TRBJ2-1, with 10 bases matching TRBD1. Germline trimming cut 6 bases from V and 1 base from J; bases unmatched to any gene: 6. Per the germline V gene, CDR1 is DFQATT and CDR2 is SNEGSKA (reference sequence). The CDR3 loop spans 15 amino acids. In nucleotides, the CDR3 is TGCAGTGCGCTGACAGGGGGCCTTTCCTACAATGAGCAGTTCTTC. Protein: CSALTGGLSYNEQFF.

The chain couples TRBV20-1 to TRBJ2-1; 15 positions agree with TRBD2. J lost 1 base, V lost 3 bases, and 4 bases had no gene match. The germline gives CDR1 DFQATT, CDR2 SNEGSKA (reference sequence). The CDR3 runs to 17 residues. The CDR3 loop is CSARPGLAGGSYNEQFF. CDR3 bases: TGCAGTGCTAGGCCGGGACTAGCGGGGGGTTCCTACAATGAGCAGTTCTTC.

The V gene is TRBV24-1, the J gene TRBJ1-1; 8 bases match TRBD1. Germline V gene data show CDR1 as KGHDR and CDR2 as SFDVKD. The CDR3 loop spans 12 amino acids. The V and J ends lost 9 bases and 8 bases, in that order; junction bases with no gene match: 7. This CDR3 reads CATPPRGREAFF. CDR3 DNA: TGTGCCACCCCACCCAGGGGGCGGGAAGCTTTCTTT.

The rearrangement links TRBV10-3 to TRBJ2-6; no clear D gene. The CDR3 length is 15 residues. Germline V lookup: CDR1 ENHRY, CDR2 SYGVKD. Trimming cost V 8 bases and J 2 bases, with 13 bases left between them. CDR3: CAISVGKAGANVLTF. The CDR3 DNA follows: TGTGCCATCTCGGTGGGGAAAGCTGGGGCCAACGTCCTGACTTTC.

The chain is built from TRBV20-1 and TRBJ2-7; D is tentatively TRBD1 or TRBD2 (5 bases each). The germline gives CDR1 DFQATT, CDR2 SNEGSKA (reference sequence). V was cut by 0 bases and J by 0 bases, with 12 bases left in between. The length of the CDR3 is 15 residues. CDR3 region: CSARDRGPSSYEQYF. CDR3 nucleotide sequence: TGCAGTGCTAGAGATCGGGGCCCTAGCTCCTACGAGCAGTACTTC.

V usage is TRBV7-3 and J usage is TRBJ2-1; TRBD2 matches at 11 bases. The V gene end was trimmed by 0 bases and the J gene end by 5 bases; junction bases not matched to a gene: 3. Germline V CDR1 and CDR2: SGHTA, FQGTGA. This CDR3 region has 16 residues. This chain's CDR3 is CASSLTGTSGHNEQFF. CDR3 nucleotide sequence: TGTGCCAGCAGCTTAACGGGGACTAGCGGCCACAATGAGCAGTTCTTC.

This clonotype was observed a few times. This rearrangement joins TRBV7-9 to TRBJ2-1; D not resolved. Germline V gene data show CDR1 as SEHNR and CDR2 as FQNEAQ (reference sequence). With 5 bases removed from V and 4 bases from J, the gap between germline ends came to 15 bases. The CDR3 covers 15 residues. In nucleotides, the CDR3 is TGTGCCAGCAGCCTTACCGGCCTAGGGTACAATGAGCAGTTCTTC. Translated, it gives CASSLTGLGYNEQFF.

This clonotype was counted ten times or more. CDR3 sequence (DNA): TGTGCCAGCAGTCCCCCTCGAGGTATAGAAAAACTGTTTTTT. Its protein is CASSPPRGIEKLFF. The chain combines TRBV12-3 or TRBV12-4 with TRBJ1-4, with D hard to call. This CDR3 has 14 residues. V dropped 5 bases and J dropped 8 bases, with 15 bases sitting between them.

This clonotype was seen a few times. The chain recombines TRBV6-1 with TRBJ2-3, with D possibly being TRBD2 (6 bases). The germline V gene has CDR1 MNHNS and CDR2 SASEGT. V was pared by 6 bases and J by 4 bases, with 14 bases between. CDR3 length: 14 residues. CDR3 DNA sequence: TGTGCCAGCAGGGGGGGACTCACCCCAGATACGCAGTATTTT. It specifies CASRGGLTPDTQYF.

This clonotype showed up many times. The chain employs TRBV20-1 and TRBJ2-1, with unresolved D. Trimming left V 5 bases short and J 3 bases short, with 14 bases between. The CDR3 has 14 amino acids. Germline CDR1 is DFQATT and CDR2 is SNEGSKA (reference sequence). The CDR3 DNA reads as TGCAGTGCTCTCCGTCCGACTGACTACAATGAGCAGTTCTTC. It translates to CSALRPTDYNEQFF.

In DNA form, the CDR3 reads TGTGCCAGCAGCGTTATCGGACTAGAAGAGACCCAGTACTTC. Translating it yields CASSVIGLEETQYF. J is TRBJ2-5 and V is TRBV7-2; the match to TRBD2 covers 7 bases. The CDR3 sequence is 14 residues long. CDR1 and CDR2 (germline): SGHTA, FQGNSA. The trim removed 5 bases at V and 3 bases at J, leaving 6 bases unmatched.

This clonotype occurred many times. The CDR3 region is CASSQEVQVGSPLHF. Written as DNA, the CDR3 is TGCGCCAGCAGCCAAGAAGTCCAGGTGGGGTCACCCCTCCACTTT. V gene TRBV4-3 combines with J gene TRBJ1-6; D is unclear. Trimming took 0 bases from V and 10 from J, leaving 13 bases between them. Germline assignment: CDR1 LGHNA and CDR2 YSLEER. This CDR3 has 15 amino acids.

Ten or more counts support this clonotype. The CDR3 loop reads CASSRGTGVQPQHF. In DNA form, the CDR3 reads TGTGCCAGCAGCCGCGGGACAGGGGTTCAGCCCCAGCATTTT. The chain has TRBV6-5 and TRBJ1-5, with TRBD1 matching over 10 bases. J was trimmed by 6 bases and V by 6 bases; bases with no gene match: 5. Germline values: CDR1 MNHEY, CDR2 SVGAGI. This CDR3 region has 14 residues.

The gene calls are TRBV2 and TRBJ2-5; perhaps TRBD1 as D (5 bases). With the DNA end fitting TRBJ2-7 better, the J assignment may be wrong. Germline CDR1 and CDR2: SNHLY and FYNNEI. The CDR3 length is 13 residues. The CDR3 sequence: CASKEGELYEQYF. DNA for the CDR3: TGTGCCAGCAAGGAAGGGGAACTTTACGAGCAGTACTTC.

This chain uses TRBV30 with TRBJ2-5; 16 bases are shared with TRBD2. The CDR3 runs to 18 residues. From germline, CDR1 is GTSNPN and CDR2 SVGIG (reference sequence). V trimming: 4 bases; J trimming: 0 bases; junction bases outside the gene matches: 8. The CDR3 nucleotides read TGTGCCTGGACCGTCCCGGGACTAGCGGGAGGGTACCAAGAGACCCAGTACTTC. Translation: CAWTVPGLAGGYQETQYF.

CDR3 coding DNA: TGCAGTGCTCGCGGGGGAGCCGGAAGTGGAGATACGCAGTATTTT. It encodes CSARGGAGSGDTQYF. The rearrangement uses TRBV20-1 and TRBJ2-3; TRBD2 matches 7 bases. V lost 5 bases, J lost 5 bases, and 13 bases stayed unmatched. This CDR3 comprises 15 residues. Germline lookup yields CDR1 DFQATT and CDR2 SNEGSKA (reference sequence).

The J gene is TRBJ2-1, the V gene TRBV11-2; either TRBD1 or TRBD2 may fit D (5 bases each). Germline lookup yields CDR1 SGHAT and CDR2 FQNNGV. The length of the CDR3 is 16 residues. Trimming stripped 1 base from V and 6 bases from J, with 16 bases between. CDR3 nucleotide sequence: TGTGCCAGCAGCTTAGCTGGGACGGGTTGGTTCAATGAGCAGTTCTTC. It encodes CASSLAGTGWFNEQFF. Drawing the rest from reference TRBV11-2 and TRBJ2-1, the complete variable domain is EAGVAQSPRYKIIEKRQSVAFWCNPISGHATLYWYQQILGQGPKLLIQFQNNGVVDDSQLPKDRFSAERLKGVDSTLKIQPAKLEDSAVYLCASSLAGTGWFNEQFFGPGTRLTVL.

The chain recombines TRBV7-2 with TRBJ2-7; D gene unclear. CDR3 length equals 16 residues. CDR1 is SGHTA and CDR2 is FQGNSA in the germline V gene. V lost 3 bases and J 0 bases, leaving 15 bases between the germline ends. Here the CDR3 reads CASSFYGSFTSYEQYF. Here the CDR3 DNA reads TGTGCCAGCAGCTTCTACGGTTCCTTTACCTCCTACGAGCAGTACTTC.

This chain joins TRBV6-1 and TRBJ1-4; D not resolved. This CDR3 spans 15 amino acids. CDR1 and CDR2 from the germline V gene are MNHNS and SASEGT. The germline V and J ends were trimmed by 4 bases and 0 bases, with 9 bases remaining between them. CDR3 in amino acids: CASSVDGTTNEKLFF. The CDR3 DNA sequence: TGTGCCAGCAGTGTGGACGGAACAACTAATGAAAAACTGTTTTTT.

The chain is built from TRBV20-1 and TRBJ1-1; D is unclear. Germline V gene sequence: CDR1 DFQATT, CDR2 SNEGSKA (reference sequence). V lost 1 base and J 2 bases, leaving 8 bases between the germline ends. The CDR3 loop spans 13 amino acids. DNA for the CDR3: TGCAGTGCTAGAGGACATCTCAACACTGAAGCTTTCTTT. As protein: CSARGHLNTEAFF.